Presented here are 2 T cell receptor beta chains from one specimen sequenced in a study of blood T cells in healthy people across ages (dated by TCRdb to 2013 to 2016). The method was 5' RACE. Reads for this sample came from an Illumina HiSeq 2500. A second PCR of roughly 6 to 12 cycles was performed with a sample-barcoded 5' primer and a J-beta primer mix. The raw public data were reprocessed by TCRdb itself: fastp quality trimming at Q25, MiXCR clonotype calling, in-frame beta chains only. Here each entry gathers all rows of one CDR3 protein and keeps the most common genes and DNA. This sample is represented by fewer than 900,000 distinct CDR3 sequences; around 36% of them were singletons. Approximately 13% of the sample is held by the ten biggest clonotypes. The sequencing sample was made of blood. All receptors derive from a man aged 18 to 35 in good health.

The sample holds one count of this clonotype. A read error may explain this, as a much larger clone is one base away. The V call is TRBV20-1, the J call TRBJ2-1; D possibly matches TRBD1 or TRBD2 (6 bases each). The V and J ends lost 6 bases and 6 bases respectively, with 12 bases between them. Germline assignment: CDR1 DFQATT and CDR2 SNEGSKA (reference sequence). CDR3 length equals 12 residues. The CDR3 sequence: CSAGGRVNEQFF. The CDR3 nucleotides read TGCAGTGCAGGGGGGCGGGTCAATGAGCAGTTCTTC.

This clonotype was counted many times. The chain carries TRBV20-1 and TRBJ2-5; D is unresolved. This CDR3 is built from 13 residues. Trimming took off 6 bases at V and 4 bases at J, with 15 bases between the two ends. Germline CDR1 is DFQATT and CDR2 is SNEGSKA (reference sequence). The CDR3 region has the DNA TGCAGTGCCCCCCATGGGGTACGAGAGACCCAGTACTTC. It encodes CSAPHGVRETQYF.